Shown below are 2 T cell receptor beta chains from a single sample sequenced in a study of tumor-infiltrating lymphocytes in primary liver carcinoma. From unsorted bulk tissue weighing about 17-30 mg, DNA and RNA were co-extracted. Making TCR beta cDNA involved approximately 520 ng total RNA and a constant-region primer. Construction of TCR beta libraries relied on three successive nested multiplex PCR rounds employing slightly modified ARM-PCR. Two initial PCR rounds of about 10 cycles each paired TRBV1-TRBV30 forward primers with a C-beta reverse primer. TCRdb re-called the multiplex PCR reads with MiXCR, one entry per CDR3 protein. Altogether 70,000 to 95,000 distinct CDR3 sequences are present, about 72% being singletons, with the ten largest covering 28%. Sequencing was performed on liver tumor tissue from sampling region 4. Subset in this sample: tumor region T4, right-lateral pole. The receptors derive from a man in his forties with primary liver carcinoma and hepatitis B virus infection.

On this clonotype: The CDR3 does not end in the conserved phenylalanine or tryptophan, so this is likely a read error. The chain is built from TRBV11-1 and TRBJ2-3; 11 bases are a match to TRBD2. CDR3 size: 16 residues. Germline loops: CDR1 SGHAT, CDR2 FQDESV (reference sequence). CDR3 residues: CASNKGLAVSTDTQYL. In DNA, the CDR3 is TGTGCCAGCAACAAGGGACTAGCGGTTAGCACAGACACGCAGTATTTG.

Regarding this clonotype: Its ends do not fully match the called genes, so a read error is possible. The V and J genes are TRBV30 and TRBJ1-1, with D perhaps TRBD1 (6 bases). CDR1 is GTSNPN, CDR2 SVGIG, per germline (reference sequence). The CDR3 length is 13 residues. CDR3 bases: TGTGCATGGAGGGGGGACTCGTACACTGAAGCTTACTTT. It yields the protein CAWRGDSYTEAYF.